The 15 T cell receptor beta chains below were found in one sample sequenced in a study of multiple sclerosis patients with progressive multifocal leukoencephalopathy. Time point indicated: approximately twelve months of natalizumab therapy. TCRdb's copy holds only in-frame clones and misses some; the assay was immunoSEQ multiplex PCR. The table records about 28,000 clones, nearly 90% of them present only once. Source: PBMCs, taken from a patient treated with natalizumab. These receptors originate from a human donor with multiple sclerosis.

The genes are TRBV6-5 and TRBJ2-7, with 9 bases matching TRBD1. Germline CDR1 reads MNHEY; CDR2 reads SVGAGI. The length of the CDR3 is 14 residues. J was trimmed by 4 bases and V by 8 bases; bases with no gene match: 9. The CDR3 here is CASRQGERGYEQYF. CDR3 in DNA: TGTGCCAGCCGACAGGGGGAAAGAGGATACGAGCAGTACTTC.

The CDR3 sequence is CASSFGGTSPGRGGSYGYEQYF. The CDR3 DNA follows: TGTGCCAGCAGTTTCGGGGGTACTTCTCCAGGGAGGGGCGGCTCGTATGGCTACGAGCAGTACTTC. The V gene is TRBV27, the J gene TRBJ2-7, with 7 bases fitting TRBD2. V shed 3 bases and J 3 bases; nucleotides not matched to a gene: 29. This CDR3 spans 22 amino acids. The germline V gene encodes CDR1 MNHEY and CDR2 SMNVEV (reference sequence).

The rearrangement links TRBV28 to TRBJ1-6; 7 nucleotides match TRBD1. The length of the CDR3 is 18 residues. Germline CDR1 MDHEN, CDR2 SYDVKM. Trimming cost V 1 base and J 7 bases; bases outside gene matches: 13. CDR3: CASSLYPRGATKNSPLHF. The DNA for the CDR3 is TGTGCCAGCAGTTTATATCCCAGGGGGGCGACAAAAAATTCACCCCTCCACTTT.

The V call is TRBV7-8, the J call TRBJ2-7, with 11 bases matching TRBD1. CDR1 and CDR2 from the germline V gene are SGHVS and FQNEAQ. The CDR3 length is 16 residues. The ends lost 2 bases at V and 2 bases at J; junction bases unmatched: 5. CDR3 loop: CASSLNTGQGAYEQYF. The CDR3 DNA sequence: TGTGCCAGCAGCTTAAATACGGGACAGGGGGCCTACGAGCAGTACTTC.

The chain links TRBV6-1 to TRBJ2-1, with 8 bases matching TRBD2. Germline V gene data show CDR1 as MNHNS and CDR2 as SASEGT. The length of the CDR3 is 14 residues. V was clipped by 6 bases and J by 8 bases; unmatched bases: 9. CDR3 sequence reads: CASSSPGLEDEQFF. The CDR3 nucleotides read TGTGCCAGCAGCTCCCCGGGACTAGAGGATGAGCAGTTCTTC.

This clone was seen just once. The V and J genes are TRBV10-3 and TRBJ2-1; D is possibly TRBD2 (6 bases). The length of the CDR3 is 15 residues. CDR1 is ENHRY and CDR2 is SYGVKD in the germline V gene. The V end was cut by 6 bases, the J end by 7 bases, with 19 bases between. This CDR3 is CAIRGGTARLNEQFF. As DNA, the CDR3 is TGTGCCATCAGAGGCGGGACGGCGAGACTAAATGAGCAGTTCTTC.

This chain connects TRBV15 to TRBJ2-5; a possible D gene is TRBD2 (6 bases). This CDR3 is 11 amino acids long. Germline CDR1 and CDR2: LNHNV and YYDKDF (reference sequence). The ends were cut back, 5 bases at V and 5 bases at J, with 6 bases in the middle. The CDR3 DNA is TGTGCCACCAGCCGGGGGGAGACCCAGTACTTC. As protein: CATSRGETQYF.

The chain carries TRBV2 and TRBJ2-1, with TRBD2 matching over 9 bases. The length of the CDR3 is 15 residues. Trimming took 4 bases from V and 5 from J; bases not matched to a gene: 6. CDR1 is SNHLY and CDR2 is FYNNEI in the germline V gene. Written as DNA, the CDR3 is TGTGCCAGCAGTGGATCTAGCGGGGCTCACAATGAGCAGTTCTTC. It is translated as CASSGSSGAHNEQFF.

The genes are TRBV6-6 and TRBJ1-2, with a tentative D call TRBD1 (5 bases). The CDR3 has 14 residues. Germline values: CDR1 MNHNY, CDR2 SVGAGI (reference sequence). The V gene lost 0 bases and the J gene lost 3 bases, with 8 bases spanning the gap. The CDR3 protein is CASSYSAGDYGYTF. As DNA, the CDR3 is TGTGCCAGCAGTTACTCAGCGGGGGACTATGGCTACACCTTC.

This clone appeared a few times. The CDR3 bases are TGTGCCAGCAGTTACGACACTGAAGCTTTCTTT. Translation gives CASSYDTEAFF. The rearrangement uses TRBV6-1 and TRBJ1-1; D is unresolved. V was shortened by 5 bases and J by 3 bases, with 4 bases between the two germline ends. Germline V gene data show CDR1 as MNHNS and CDR2 as SASEGT. The CDR3 length is 11 residues.

The rearrangement links TRBV19 to TRBJ1-2; 8 bases are a match to TRBD1. The CDR3 contains 14 residues. Per the germline V gene, CDR1 is LNHDA and CDR2 is SQIVND (reference sequence). J lost 8 bases, V lost 7 bases, and 12 bases had no gene match. The CDR3 sequence: CASTLGDRPGGYTF. The CDR3 DNA reads as TGTGCCAGTACCTTAGGGGACAGGCCCGGGGGCTACACCTTC.

V and J are TRBV7-2 and TRBJ1-5, with 7 bases aligning to TRBD1. In germline, CDR1 is SGHTA, CDR2 FQGNSA. The CDR3 loop spans 15 amino acids. The V segment lost 3 bases and the J segment 1 base; nucleotides outside the gene matches: 3. CDR3 bases: TGTGCCAGCAGCTTCGCGGGACAGAGCAATCAGCCCCAGCATTTT. Amino acids: CASSFAGQSNQPQHF.

The CDR3 DNA sequence: TGTGCCAGCAGCTTGGGGGAGGCAACTGAAGCTTTCTTT. It specifies CASSLGEATEAFF. The chain is built from TRBV6-1 and TRBJ1-1; maybe TRBD1 (5 bases). In germline, CDR1 is MNHNS, CDR2 SASEGT. The CDR3 consists of 13 residues. Between the trimmed V and J ends, which lost 6 bases and 5 bases, there was a span of 13 bases.

The V and J genes are TRBV9 and TRBJ1-4; D is possibly TRBD1 (6 bases). V was pared by 2 bases and J by 4 bases, with 15 bases between. This CDR3 is built from 16 residues. Germline assignment: CDR1 SGDLS and CDR2 YYNGEE. The CDR3 loop reads CASSVDPGVGNEKLFF. CDR3 bases: TGTGCCAGCAGCGTTGATCCAGGGGTGGGTAATGAAAAACTGTTTTTT. Combining the CDR3 with reference TRBV9 and TRBJ1-4 gives the whole variable domain DSGVTQTPKHLITATGQRVTLRCSPRSGDLSVYWYQQSLDQGLQFLIQYYNGEERAKGNILERFSAQQFPDLHSELNLSSLELGDSALYFCASSVDPGVGNEKLFFGSGTQLSVL.

The chain uses TRBV7-9 and TRBJ1-5; no clear D. The length of the CDR3 is 12 residues. The ends were cut back, 1 base at V and 5 bases at J, with 3 bases in the middle. Germline CDR1 is SEHNR and CDR2 is FQNEAQ (reference sequence). CDR3 nucleotides: TGTGCCAGCAGCTTAGGGTATCAGCCCCAGCATTTT. Its translation is CASSLGYQPQHF.